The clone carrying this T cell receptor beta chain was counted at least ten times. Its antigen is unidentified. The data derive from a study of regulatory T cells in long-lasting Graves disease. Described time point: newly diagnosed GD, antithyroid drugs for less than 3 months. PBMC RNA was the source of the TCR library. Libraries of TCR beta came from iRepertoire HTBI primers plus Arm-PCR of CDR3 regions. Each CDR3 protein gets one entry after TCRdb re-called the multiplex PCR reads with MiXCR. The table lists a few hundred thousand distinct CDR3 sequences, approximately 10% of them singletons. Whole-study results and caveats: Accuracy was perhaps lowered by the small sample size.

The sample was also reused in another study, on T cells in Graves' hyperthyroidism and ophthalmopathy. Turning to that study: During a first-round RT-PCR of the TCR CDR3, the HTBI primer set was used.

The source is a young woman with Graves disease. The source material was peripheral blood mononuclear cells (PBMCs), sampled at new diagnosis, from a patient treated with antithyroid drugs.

CDR3 region: CASTSIRLYNEQFF. The DNA of the CDR3 is TGTGCCAGCACTAGTATTCGGCTCTACAATGAGCAGTTCTTC. This chain joins TRBV6-1 and TRBJ2-1; D unclear. The V end was cut by 7 bases, the J end by 3 bases, with 13 bases between. This CDR3 comprises 14 residues. Germline V gene data show CDR1 as MNHNS and CDR2 as SASEGT.